These T cell receptor beta chains were read from a single sample in a study of T cells after yellow fever vaccination. TCRdb re-derived calls from the 5' RACE reads in MiXCR, one entry per CDR3 protein. Found here are hundreds of thousands of distinct CDR3 sequences, about 12% of them singletons; the top ten hold more than 13%. The sequencing here drew on PBMCs, taken on the day of the yellow fever booster vaccination. These receptor sequences come from a man in his thirties or forties who received the YFV17D yellow fever vaccine. CDR3s include the opening cysteine and the closing phenylalanine or tryptophan. The order of the fields is J gene, V gene, D gene, clone size, CDR3 protein, CDR3 DNA. A D gene is named only where the DNA matches it firmly. Not all rows give a size; the values are once, few, many and, for expanded clones, a class.

TRBJ2-3	TRBV28	.	few	CASSRPGSLRDTQYF	TGTGCCAGCAGCCGTCCGGGGAGCCTACGAGATACGCAGTATTTT
TRBJ2-7	TRBV5-1	.	many	CASSPSGSGYEQYF	TGCGCCAGCAGCCCCTCGGGCAGCGGCTACGAGCAGTACTTC
TRBJ1-2	TRBV20-1	TRBD1	.	CSAKRDRDYGYTF	TGCAGTGCTAAGCGGGACAGGGACTATGGCTACACCTTC
TRBJ2-1	TRBV19	TRBD2	many	CASSNQIAGVVDNEQFF	TGTGCCAGTAGTAACCAGATAGCGGGAGTGGTCGACAATGAGCAGTTCTTC
TRBJ1-2	TRBV20-1	.	.	CSALTANYGYTF	TGCAGTGCTCTGACAGCTAACTATGGCTACACCTTC
TRBJ2-1	TRBV20-1	.	few	CSASLAEAIHNEQFF	TGCAGTGCTAGCTTAGCGGAGGCAATTCACAATGAGCAGTTCTTC
TRBJ2-1	TRBV3-1	TRBD1	many	CASSQGTKVTGGTEQFF	TGTGCCAGCAGCCAAGGCACTAAGGTGACAGGGGGAACAGAGCAGTTCTTC
TRBJ2-3	TRBV7-9	TRBD2	many	CASSGIRGGTDTQYF	TGTGCCAGCAGTGGGATCCGGGGGGGCACAGATACGCAGTATTTT
TRBJ2-1	TRBV11-3	.	few	CASSPVGRKSNEQFF	TGTGCCAGCAGCCCGGTGGGGCGGAAGAGCAATGAGCAGTTCTTC
TRBJ2-7	TRBV6-2/TRBV6-3	.	.	CASGLWSEQYF	TGTGCCAGCGGGTTGTGGAGCGAGCAGTACTTC
TRBJ2-7	TRBV20-1	.	once	CSARVDTSSYEQYF	TGCAGTGCTAGAGTGGACACTAGCTCCTACGAGCAGTACTTC
TRBJ2-7	TRBV5-1	.	few	CASSLAGGVSYEQYF	TGCGCCAGCAGCTTGGCCGGAGGGGTGAGCTACGAGCAGTACTTC
TRBJ2-1	TRBV12-3/TRBV12-4	.	few	CASSGTSLYNEQFF	TGTGCCAGCAGTGGGACTTCACTCTACAATGAGCAGTTCTTC
TRBJ1-3	TRBV7-8	.	.	CASSLKASGNTIYF	TGTGCCAGCAGCTTGAAGGCTTCCGGAAACACCATATATTTT
TRBJ1-1	TRBV3-1	.	few	CASSQEGLEEMGAFF	TGTGCCAGCAGCCAAGAGGGTTTGGAGGAGATGGGAGCTTTCTTT
TRBJ2-1	TRBV9	.	few	CASSVMGSSYNEQFF	TGTGCCAGCAGCGTGATGGGGAGCTCCTACAATGAGCAGTTCTTC
TRBJ1-6	TRBV20-1	.	.	CSARGYNSPLHF	TGCAGTGCTAGAGGTTATAATTCACCCCTCCACTTT
TRBJ2-7	TRBV7-9	.	few	CASSLVVGNEQYF	TGTGCCAGCAGCTTAGTCGTGGGGAACGAGCAGTACTTC
TRBJ2-3	TRBV28	.	.	CASRKRDTQYF	TGTGCCAGCAGAAAACGAGATACGCAGTATTTT
TRBJ1-1	TRBV11-3	.	few	CASSPSVESTEAFF	TGTGCCAGCAGCCCAAGTGTGGAAAGCACTGAAGCTTTCTTT
TRBJ2-1	TRBV18	TRBD2	few	CASSPPGLAGDYNEQFF	TGTGCCAGCTCACCTCCCGGACTAGCGGGAGATTACAATGAGCAGTTCTTC
TRBJ2-1	TRBV18	TRBD2	once	CASSPPFASGRVNEQFF	TGTGCCAGCTCACCACCCTTCGCTAGCGGGAGGGTTAATGAGCAGTTCTTC
TRBJ1-4	TRBV9	.	.	CASSVSQGSEKLFF	TGTGCCAGCAGCGTTAGCCAAGGGAGTGAAAAACTGTTTTTT
TRBJ2-7	TRBV5-6	TRBD2	.	CASSSGLPTYEQYF	TGTGCCAGCAGCTCGGGACTACCCACCTACGAGCAGTACTTC
TRBJ2-7	TRBV6-2/TRBV6-3	.	few	CASRSPPGPGDYEQYF	TGTGCCAGCAGATCCCCGCCGGGCCCAGGGGACTACGAGCAGTACTTC
TRBJ2-3	TRBV19	.	once	CASSIDLTGTTPYF	TGTGCCAGTAGTATAGATCTTACTGGGACAACGCCGTATTTT
TRBJ1-1	TRBV5-5	.	.	CASSLSSAAFF	TGTGCCAGCAGCTTGTCATCAGCAGCTTTCTTT
TRBJ2-2	TRBV6-1	TRBD1	.	CASSKDRATGELFF	TGTGCCAGCAGTAAGGACAGGGCCACCGGGGAGCTGTTTTTT
TRBJ1-4	TRBV5-4	.	few	CASGQGLKEKLFF	TGTGCCAGCGGCCAGGGGCTGAAGGAAAAACTGTTTTTT
TRBJ2-7	TRBV6-1	TRBD2	.	CASSTPRLAGVGEQYF	TGTGCCAGCAGCACGCCGCGACTAGCGGGAGTGGGAGAGCAGTACTTC
TRBJ1-6	TRBV3-1	.	few	CASSQAGLDSPLHF	TGTGCCAGCAGCCAAGCGGGTTTGGATTCACCCCTCCACTTT
TRBJ2-7	TRBV6-1	TRBD1	few	CASSTDRARAYEQYF	TGTGCCAGCAGCACCGACAGGGCTAGGGCCTACGAGCAGTACTTC
TRBJ1-5	TRBV25-1	TRBD1	.	CASSDMDREGQPQHF	TGTGCCAGCAGTGACATGGACAGGGAGGGACAGCCCCAGCATTTT
TRBJ2-1	TRBV3-1	.	few	CASSQTAREQFF	TGTGCCAGCAGCCAGACAGCCCGTGAGCAGTTCTTC
TRBJ2-7	TRBV25-1	.	.	CASSDPRQMAYEQYF	TGTGCCAGCAGTGATCCACGGCAGATGGCCTACGAGCAGTACTTC
TRBJ2-7	TRBV12-3/TRBV12-4	TRBD2	.	CASSRTSGSKHEQYF	TGTGCCAGCAGTCGGACTAGCGGGAGTAAGCACGAGCAGTACTTC